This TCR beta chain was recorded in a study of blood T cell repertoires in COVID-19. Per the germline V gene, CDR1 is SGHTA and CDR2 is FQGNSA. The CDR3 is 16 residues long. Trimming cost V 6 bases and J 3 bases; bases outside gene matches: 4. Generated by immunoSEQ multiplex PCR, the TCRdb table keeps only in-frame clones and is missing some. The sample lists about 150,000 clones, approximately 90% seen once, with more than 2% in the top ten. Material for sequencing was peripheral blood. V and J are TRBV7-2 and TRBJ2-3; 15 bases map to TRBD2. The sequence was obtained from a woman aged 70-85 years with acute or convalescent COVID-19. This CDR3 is CASRRTSGGATDTQYF. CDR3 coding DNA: TGTGCCAGCAGGAGGACTAGCGGGGGGGCTACAGATACGCAGTATTTT.